Listed below are T cell receptor beta chains from one sample, sequenced in a study of blood T cell repertoires in COVID-19. Produced via immunoSEQ multiplex PCR; TCRdb's table is partial and in-frame only. Altogether approximately 100,000 clones are present, 75% to 90% being singletons, with the ten largest covering 32%. The sequencing input was peripheral blood. Receptors originate from a woman aged 80 or older with acute or convalescent COVID-19. CDR3s include the opening cysteine and the closing phenylalanine or tryptophan.

j_call v_call cdr3_aa
TRBJ2-7 TRBV3-1/TRBV3-2 CASSRGHSGESYEQYF
TRBJ2-1 TRBV9 CASSPGGTTYNEQFF
TRBJ2-1 TRBV3-1/TRBV3-2 CASSHLGGGEEQFF
TRBJ1-2 TRBV7-9 CASSFSRDSSYGYTF
TRBJ2-3 TRBV5-5 CASSSYTDTQYF
TRBJ2-7 TRBV19 CASATALTYEQYF
TRBJ1-1 TRBV27 CASRWTGGHTEAFF
TRBJ2-2 TRBV6-5 CASSPTYVPTGELFF
TRBJ2-5 TRBV5-1 CASSLARLAVGQETQYF
TRBJ1-2 TRBV6-6 CASSPPRDWDYGYTF
TRBJ2-5 TRBV19 CASSIPAGQETQYF
TRBJ1-3 TRBV5-4 CASSFQGASGNTIYF
TRBJ1-2 TRBV24-1 CATSDEDPNYGYTF